Below, 5 T cell receptor beta chains from the same sample are listed, as sequenced in a study of CD8 T cells in ankylosing spondylitis. Each CDR3 protein gets one entry after TCRdb re-called the 5' RACE reads with MiXCR. Among over 600,000 distinct CDR3 sequences listed, roughly 19% were seen once. These receptors lack a known antigen. Points from the study as a whole: Apparently characteristic of ankylosing spondylitis blood was a TCR beta motif (roughly eight highly homologous variants).

Material: blood, either unsorted or a sorted T cell fraction (not recorded which). The origin of the receptors is a male donor with ankylosing spondylitis.

The V call is TRBV5-1, the J call TRBJ2-2; no definite D call. V was clipped by 9 bases and J by 4 bases, with 25 bases between them. CDR3 length: 17 amino acids. Germline assignment: CDR1 SGHRS and CDR2 YFSETQ. The chain's CDR3 is CATYDPSRLTLTGELFF. For the CDR3, the DNA is TGCGCCACCTATGACCCCTCACGGTTAACCCTCACCGGGGAGCTGTTTTTT.

The genes are TRBV12-3 or TRBV12-4 and TRBJ2-7, with 8 bases fitting TRBD2. The V and J ends lost 1 base and 0 bases, in that order; junction bases with no gene match: 11. This CDR3 spans 18 amino acids. The CDR3, as DNA: TGTGCCAGCAGTTTAGGGGTCGGTAGCGGGACGAGCTCCTACGAGCAGTACTTC. Translated: CASSLGVGSGTSSYEQYF.

V is TRBV20-1 and J is TRBJ1-5; 9 bases agree with TRBD1. The CDR3 contains 14 residues. V lost 6 bases to trimming and J lost 2 bases; unmatched junction nucleotides: 5. The germline gives CDR1 DFQATT, CDR2 SNEGSKA (reference sequence). Here the CDR3 reads CSARDRVGNQPQHF. The CDR3 DNA reads TGCAGTGCCCGGGACAGGGTAGGCAATCAGCCCCAGCATTTT.

The sample holds a few counts of this clonotype. This rearrangement joins TRBV20-1 to TRBJ2-2; either TRBD1 or TRBD2 may fit D (7 bases each). V was cut by 3 bases and J by 2 bases, with 16 bases left in between. This CDR3 region has 16 residues. In germline, CDR1 is DFQATT, CDR2 SNEGSKA (reference sequence). The CDR3 nucleotides read TGCAGTGCTAGGGGGCAGGGAGGGGGCAACACCGGGGAGCTGTTTTTT. Protein sequence: CSARGQGGGNTGELFF.

There are many counts of this clonotype. The chain has TRBV20-1 and TRBJ2-7; a possible D gene is TRBD2 (6 bases). The germline V and J ends were trimmed by 3 bases and 3 bases, with 12 bases remaining between them. The CDR3 runs 13 residues. Per germline, CDR1 DFQATT and CDR2 SNEGSKA (reference sequence). The CDR3 sequence is CSARGLTIYEQYF. CDR3 in DNA: TGCAGTGCTAGGGGACTGACTATCTACGAGCAGTACTTC.